This T cell receptor (beta chain) is from a study of beta chain features in type 1 diabetes. The CDR3 extends over 13 amino acids. V lost 3 bases and J 7 bases, leaving 12 bases between the germline ends. CDR1 is MGHDK and CDR2 is SYGVNS in the germline V gene. Every isolated RNA sample was fully reverse transcribed, so sequencing captured expressed TCRB transcripts. About 3.6 million reads was the average for naive, central memory and regulatory T cell samples. Sequencing was performed with immunoSEQ multiplex PCR; in TCRdb, only in-frame clones are kept and a portion is missing. The table has roughly 730,000 clones, around an eighth seen once. In all sorted populations, purity surpassed 95%. This clone has more than one count but fewer than ten. Its cognate antigen is unknown. Study results and limitations: cDNA sequencing could over-represent cells with high TCR expression. Reduced insertions and increased deletions marked VDJ junctions in type 1 diabetes patients. TCRB CDR3s were moderately but significantly shorter in Type 1 diabetes patients in all four CD4+ subsets.

This clonotype was obtained from a young man with type 1 diabetes. The rearrangement uses TRBV25-1 and TRBJ1-2, with unresolved D. The sample consisted of naive CD4+ T cells from blood. The CDR3 protein is CASSDPGDAGYTF. CDR3 nucleotides: TGTGCCAGCAGTGATCCCGGGGATGCTGGCTACACCTTC.